These 31 T cell receptor beta chains were sequenced from one sample in a study of control samples from healthy donors and cancer patients. Sequencing used immunoSEQ multiplex PCR; TCRdb keeps in-frame clones, though not all of them. This sample has about 180,000 clones, with 85% to 95% found just once. Sequenced material: blood. These receptors all stem from a woman under 30 in good health.

The chain has TRBV6-2 or TRBV6-3 and TRBJ1-2; D is undetermined. Looked up from germline, CDR1 is MNHEY and CDR2 is SVGEGT. CDR3 length: 15 residues. V was shortened by 4 bases and J by 3 bases, with 15 bases between the two germline ends. In DNA, the CDR3 is TGTGCCAGCAGTTTCCAATCGGACGGATACTATGGCTACACCTTC. It encodes CASSFQSDGYYGYTF.

The chain joins TRBV11-3 to TRBJ1-1, with 8 bases lining up with TRBD1. With 5 bases clipped from V and 3 bases from J, the junction kept 8 bases outside the gene matches. Germline CDR1 and CDR2: SGHNT and YENEEA. CDR3 length: 15 amino acids. The CDR3, as DNA: TGTGCCAGCAGCCTTTTCGGACAGGGAGACACTGAAGCTTTCTTT. Its protein product is CASSLFGQGDTEAFF.

The gene calls are TRBV19 and TRBJ2-3; D remains unclear. The CDR3 runs to 14 residues. The germline V gene encodes CDR1 LNHDA and CDR2 SQIVND (reference sequence). The V end was cut by 4 bases, the J end by 6 bases, with 14 bases between. CDR3 region: CASSTSFGSDTQYF. The CDR3 nucleotides are TGTGCCAGTAGTACATCCTTTGGTTCGGATACGCAGTATTTT.

The V and J genes are TRBV4-2 and TRBJ2-3; D gene uncertain. Germline V lookup: CDR1 LGHNA, CDR2 YNFKEQ. Trimming pared 1 base from V and 1 base from J, leaving 6 bases between. The CDR3 totals 14 residues. DNA of the CDR3: TGTGCCAGCAGCCAAGTCAGGCGCACAGATACGCAGTATTTT. The encoded protein is CASSQVRRTDTQYF.

The rearrangement links TRBV24-1 to TRBJ1-2; 10 bases line up with TRBD1. The CDR3 has 16 residues. Germline CDR1 is KGHDR and CDR2 is SFDVKD. With 5 bases clipped from V and 4 bases from J, the junction kept 9 bases outside the gene matches. DNA for the CDR3: TGTGCCACCAGTGGCGTCCCGGGACAGGGGCTCTATGGCTACACCTTC. This codes for CATSGVPGQGLYGYTF.

This clone was observed a few times. The chain recombines TRBV5-1 with TRBJ1-3, with D perhaps TRBD1 (6 bases). This CDR3 region has 16 residues. Per the germline V gene, CDR1 is SGHRS and CDR2 is YFSETQ. Between the trimmed V and J ends, which lost 0 bases and 0 bases, there was a span of 10 bases. CDR3 sequence: CASSLDRASSGNTIYF. The CDR3 region has the DNA TGCGCCAGCAGCTTGGACAGGGCATCCTCTGGAAACACCATATATTTT.

The rearrangement joins TRBV12-5 to TRBJ2-1; a weak D match, TRBD2 (6 bases). The CDR3 extends over 12 amino acids. CDR1 is LGHNT, CDR2 FRNRAP, per germline. V lost 6 bases to trimming and J lost 15 bases, with 18 bases between them. The CDR3 spells CASGQTAGTGFF. CDR3 in DNA: TGTGCTAGTGGCCAAACCGCGGGGACGGGGTTCTTC.

A single count supports this clone. CDR3 coding DNA: TGCAGCGTTGATTCGGCGGGCGAGACCCAGTACTTC. As protein: CSVDSAGETQYF. The chain employs TRBV29-1 and TRBJ2-5; weak D call: TRBD2 (5 bases). With 3 bases removed from V and 5 bases from J, the gap between germline ends came to 10 bases. The CDR3 spans 12 residues. Germline CDR1 is SQVTM and CDR2 is ANQGSEA.

The chain links TRBV4-3 to TRBJ2-3; tentative D call: TRBD2 (6 bases). Trimming took off 0 bases at V and 5 bases at J, with 27 bases between the two ends. This CDR3 is 20 amino acids long. Germline CDR1 reads LGHNA; CDR2 reads YSLEER. DNA of the CDR3: TGCGCCAGCAGCCAAGATGGGACGTTCCTCACCGGGACTCTTAAAGATACGCAGTATTTT. Translated: CASSQDGTFLTGTLKDTQYF.

The V and J genes are TRBV6-4 and TRBJ2-3; possibly TRBD2 for D (7 bases). Germline CDR1 MRHNA, CDR2 SNTAGT. The CDR3 spans 15 residues. V lost 4 bases, J lost 3 bases, and 14 bases lay in between. CDR3 in amino acids: CASSVGGGMTDTQYF. CDR3 coding DNA: TGTGCCAGCAGTGTTGGGGGGGGCATGACAGATACGCAGTATTTT.

The CDR3 reads CASSYGRGSPLHF. The CDR3 DNA reads as TGTGCCAGCAGTTACGGGCGGGGTTCACCCCTCCACTTT. The rearrangement joins TRBV6-5 to TRBJ1-6, with D uncertain. CDR3 length: 13 amino acids. CDR1 and CDR2 from the germline V gene are MNHEY and SVGAGI. V was pared by 2 bases and J by 9 bases, with 8 bases between.

CDR3 residues: CASSLGGVPSGNTIYF. In DNA form, the CDR3 reads TGTGCCAGCAGCCTCGGAGGCGTACCCTCTGGAAACACCATATATTTT. This chain links TRBV28 with TRBJ1-3, with no clear D. V shed 6 bases and J shed 0 bases, with 15 bases lying between them. This CDR3 comprises 16 residues. CDR1 is MDHEN and CDR2 is SYDVKM in the germline V gene.

V usage is TRBV18 and J usage is TRBJ2-4; no firm D call. The V gene's germline CDR1 is KGHSH and CDR2 LQKENI. This CDR3 comprises 15 residues. V lost 3 bases to trimming and J lost 0 bases, with 9 bases between them. The chain's CDR3 is CASSPSALAKNIQYF. CDR3 bases: TGTGCCAGCTCACCGTCAGCTCTAGCCAAAAACATTCAGTACTTC.

This sequence joins TRBV28 and TRBJ2-2; 7 nucleotides match TRBD1. This CDR3 region has 14 residues. Germline CDR1 is MDHEN and CDR2 is SYDVKM. The V gene end was trimmed by 8 bases and the J gene end by 4 bases; junction bases not matched to a gene: 7. For the CDR3, the DNA is TGTGCCAGCTGGATTTCAGGGGGCACCGGGGAGCTGTTTTTT. Translating it yields CASWISGGTGELFF.

V and J are TRBV6-2 or TRBV6-3 and TRBJ1-5; no firm D call. This CDR3 has 16 amino acids. Germline V gene lookup returns CDR1 MNHEY and CDR2 SVGEGT. V was pared by 0 bases and J by 0 bases, with 9 bases between. The CDR3 sequence: CASSYSTFPSNQPQHF. The CDR3 DNA sequence: TGTGCCAGCAGTTACTCCACCTTTCCTAGCAATCAGCCCCAGCATTTT.

This chain joins TRBV2 and TRBJ1-2; D remains ambiguous. The CDR3 spans 14 residues. Germline lookup yields CDR1 SNHLY and CDR2 FYNNEI. V gave up 7 bases and J gave up 3 bases, with 15 bases separating them. Here the CDR3 DNA reads TGTGCCAGCACCCAGACGGAGACTTACTATGGCTACACCTTC. Protein product: CASTQTETYYGYTF.

The chain uses TRBV2 and TRBJ2-7; D remains ambiguous. CDR3 length equals 14 residues. Between the trimmed V and J ends, which lost 7 bases and 2 bases, there was a span of 15 bases. Per germline, CDR1 SNHLY and CDR2 FYNNEI. CDR3 DNA sequence: TGTGCCAGCAAGAGTCAGGACGGCCCCTACGAGCAGTACTTC. As protein: CASKSQDGPYEQYF.

V and J are TRBV7-9 and TRBJ1-3, with D perhaps TRBD1 (6 bases). The germline V and J ends were trimmed by 2 bases and 4 bases, with 12 bases remaining between them. CDR1 is SEHNR and CDR2 is FQNEAQ in the germline V gene (reference sequence). CDR3 size: 15 residues. CDR3 nucleotides: TGTGCCAGCAGCTTAACGGGACATGCGGGAAACACCATATATTTT. Amino acid sequence: CASSLTGHAGNTIYF.

The chain uses TRBV5-3 and TRBJ2-2, with TRBD2 identical over 9 bases. TRBV5-3 is assigned to the ORF class and has an uncertain function. The ends lost 2 bases at V and 4 bases at J; junction bases unmatched: 15. The CDR3 loop spans 19 amino acids. CDR3 nucleotides: TGTGCCAGAAGCTTTTTACGGAGAGTAGCGGGAGTCCGCACCGGGGAGCTGTTTTTT. Its protein product is CARSFLRRVAGVRTGELFF.

The chain couples TRBV5-5 to TRBJ2-6; D unresolved. Germline V gene sequence: CDR1 SGHKS, CDR2 YYEKEE (reference sequence). The CDR3 runs to 13 residues. V gave up 5 bases and J gave up 1 base, with 4 bases separating them. CDR3 region: CASRGSGANVLTF. In DNA form, the CDR3 reads TGTGCCAGCAGGGGATCTGGGGCCAACGTCCTGACTTTC.

This clone was counted between two and nine times. J is TRBJ1-1 and V is TRBV6-5; 8 nucleotides line up with TRBD1. V lost 4 bases and J lost 2; bases outside the gene matches: 6. CDR3 length: 15 residues. Looked up from germline, CDR1 is MNHEY and CDR2 is SVGAGI. CDR3 region: CASSWPDRVNTEAFF. Written as DNA, the CDR3 is TGTGCCAGCAGTTGGCCGGACAGGGTCAACACTGAAGCTTTCTTT.

V is TRBV7-9 and J is TRBJ2-2, with 7 positions matching TRBD1. The germline CDR1 and CDR2 sequences are SEHNR and FQNEAQ (reference sequence). The CDR3 consists of 16 residues. V shed 3 bases, J shed 4 bases, and the junction held 8 bases outside the gene matches. This CDR3 is CASSFLGGAGTGELFF. In nucleotides, the CDR3 is TGTGCCAGCAGCTTCCTAGGGGGCGCCGGCACCGGGGAGCTGTTTTTT. The variable domain in full, completed from reference TRBV7-9 and TRBJ2-2, reads DTGVSQNPRHKITKRGQNVTFRCDPISEHNRLYWYRQTLGQGPEFLTYFQNEAQLEKSRLLSDRFSAERPKGSFSTLEIQRTEQGDSAMYLCASSFLGGAGTGELFFGEGSRLTVL.

V is TRBV11-2 and J is TRBJ2-3; D gene ambiguous. From germline, CDR1 is SGHAT and CDR2 FQNNGV. The CDR3 consists of 12 residues. V lost 5 bases and J 4 bases, leaving 7 bases between the germline ends. The CDR3 protein is CASSPGADTQYF. CDR3 sequence (DNA): TGTGCCAGCAGCCCTGGGGCAGATACGCAGTATTTT.

This clone is a singleton in its sample. This chain links TRBV4-1 with TRBJ2-5, with D maybe TRBD1 (5 bases). V lost 4 bases and J 5 bases, leaving 20 bases between the germline ends. The CDR3 loop spans 16 amino acids. CDR1 and CDR2 from the germline V gene are MGHRA and YSYEKL. The CDR3 DNA follows: TGCGCCAGCAGCCGCCGTCCCGACAGTCTGGAGGAGACCCAGTACTTC. Translating gives CASSRRPDSLEETQYF.

This sequence joins TRBV5-1 and TRBJ1-1; D unresolved. The CDR3 contains 14 residues. From germline, CDR1 is SGHRS and CDR2 YFSETQ. Trimming removed 2 bases at V and 2 bases at J, with 10 bases between. Written as DNA, the CDR3 is TGCGCCAGCAGCTTTGCCGGCAGTAACACTGAAGCTTTCTTT. Translation: CASSFAGSNTEAFF.

The chain combines TRBV2 with TRBJ1-1; D might be TRBD1 (5 bases). The CDR3 is 13 residues long. The ends were cut back, 4 bases at V and 6 bases at J, with 12 bases in the middle. Germline V CDR1 and CDR2: SNHLY, FYNNEI. This CDR3 is CASSVTGSSEAFF. CDR3 coding DNA: TGTGCCAGCAGTGTTACAGGATCCTCTGAAGCTTTCTTT. The entire variable domain, with the rest obtained from reference TRBV2 and TRBJ1-1, is as follows: EPEVTQTPSHQVTQMGQEVILRCVPISNHLYFYWYRQILGQKVEFLVSFYNNEISEKSEIFDDQFSVERPDGSNFTLKIRSTKLEDSAMYFCASSVTGSSEAFFGQGTRLTVV.

The gene calls are TRBV11-1 and TRBJ2-7, with 12 bases identical to TRBD2. Trimming cost V 3 bases and J 1 base; bases outside gene matches: 1. The CDR3 has 15 residues. CDR1 and CDR2 (germline): SGHAT, FQDESV (reference sequence). The CDR3, as DNA: TGTGCCAGCAGCTTGACTAGCGGGGGATCCTACGAGCAGTACTTC. This gives the protein CASSLTSGGSYEQYF.

This chain uses TRBV12-5 with TRBJ1-2; D uncertain. The germline V and J ends were trimmed by 0 bases and 8 bases, with 19 bases remaining between them. The length of the CDR3 is 16 residues. Germline V gene sequence: CDR1 LGHNT, CDR2 FRNRAP. CDR3 region: CASGLVLTAQGGGYTF. DNA for the CDR3: TGTGCTAGTGGTTTGGTACTAACGGCCCAAGGAGGAGGCTACACCTTC.

This chain connects TRBV11-3 to TRBJ1-3; D remains ambiguous. Per the germline V gene, CDR1 is SGHNT and CDR2 is YENEEA. The CDR3 is 14 amino acids. V lost 5 bases, J lost 0 bases, and 8 bases lay in between. This chain's CDR3 is CASSLLNSGNTIYF. The CDR3 bases are TGTGCCAGCAGCCTACTAAACTCTGGAAACACCATATATTTT.

This chain links TRBV6-5 with TRBJ1-2; TRBD1 matches at 8 bases. The V gene end was trimmed by 5 bases and the J gene end by 7 bases; junction bases not matched to a gene: 9. The CDR3 consists of 14 residues. The V gene's germline CDR1 is MNHEY and CDR2 SVGAGI. The CDR3 sequence: CASSPGQGPLGYTF. As DNA, the CDR3 is TGTGCCAGCAGTCCAGGACAGGGCCCGCTTGGCTACACCTTC.

This chain connects TRBV27 to TRBJ1-6; no firm D call. Per the germline V gene, CDR1 is MNHEY and CDR2 is SMNVEV (reference sequence). The CDR3 length is 13 residues. V lost 3 bases, J lost 9 bases, and 9 bases lay in between. The CDR3 loop reads CASSLVAVSPLHF. The CDR3, as DNA: TGTGCCAGCAGTTTGGTTGCGGTTTCACCCCTCCACTTT.